This TCR beta chain was identified during a study of shared clonotypes between healthy human individuals. Study background: Used for every donor were three CD4 naive, three CD4 memory, two CD8 naive and one CD8 memory plate. General study points: The study found roughly 5% of naive CD4 clonotypes shared across a few donors.

Each PCR replicate from the sorted subsets contained about 200 ng DNA, which is tens of thousands of T cell genomes. The method was immunoSEQ multiplex PCR; TCRdb's version includes in-frame clones alone and lacks a portion of them. The table lists about 1.1 million clones, 70% to 85% of them singletons. With respect to this clone: The antigen is unknown.

In germline, CDR1 is LGHNA, CDR2 YNFKEQ. V was trimmed by 0 bases and J by 3 bases, leaving 12 bases between them. This CDR3 has 16 residues. The V gene is TRBV4-2, the J gene TRBJ2-1, with a possible D match to TRBD2 (5 bases). This clonotype was obtained from a man aged 18 to 29 in good health. Some clones in this sample may be carry-over from other donors' samples. Sample: memory CD4+ T cells from PBMCs. Regarding subset: CD45RA-negative fraction. The CDR3 DNA sequence: TGTGCCAGCAGCCAAGATGGGCGTCGGGACTACAATGAGCAGTTCTTC. This gives the protein CASSQDGRRDYNEQFF.